The 32 T cell receptor beta chains below come from one sample, sequenced in a study of blood T cell repertoires in COVID-19. Produced via immunoSEQ multiplex PCR; TCRdb's table is partial and in-frame only. The table records 290,000 or so clones, roughly 89% of them present only once. Sequencing was carried out using PBMCs or T cells enriched from blood (not recorded which). These receptors came from a woman aged 18-35 years with acute COVID-19.

The chain uses TRBV19 and TRBJ1-1, with 7 bases fitting TRBD1. Germline V gene lookup returns CDR1 LNHDA and CDR2 SQIVND (reference sequence). This CDR3 contains 15 residues. The V segment lost 5 bases and the J segment 0 bases; nucleotides outside the gene matches: 6. CDR3 residues: CASSPTGRLNTEAFF. The CDR3 DNA follows: TGTGCCAGTAGTCCGACAGGGCGCCTGAACACTGAAGCTTTCTTT.

This chain connects TRBV2 to TRBJ2-7; TRBD1 aligns across 7 bases. The CDR3 extends over 15 amino acids. Germline V gene data show CDR1 as SNHLY and CDR2 as FYNNEI. Trimming removed 5 bases from V and 3 bases from J; junction bases left unmatched: 10. CDR3 region: CASSRDSPQHYEQYF. The CDR3 coding sequence is TGTGCCAGCAGTCGGGACAGCCCCCAGCACTACGAGCAGTACTTC.

The V call is TRBV6-1, the J call TRBJ1-5, with unresolved D. Trimming cost V 1 base and J 3 bases, with 19 bases left between them. The CDR3 loop spans 18 amino acids. Germline loops: CDR1 MNHNS, CDR2 SASEGT. CDR3 sequence reads: CASSEGSSSPFNNQPQHF. The CDR3 coding sequence is TGTGCCAGCAGTGAAGGGAGCTCCTCGCCCTTTAACAATCAGCCCCAGCATTTT.

V gene TRBV24-1 combines with J gene TRBJ2-1; 12 bases are shared with TRBD2. V lost 6 bases to trimming and J lost 3 bases; unmatched junction nucleotides: 17. This CDR3 comprises 20 residues. Germline V CDR1 and CDR2: KGHDR, SFDVKD. The CDR3 region has the DNA TGTGCCACCAGTAAGAGGCCAGAACGACTAGCGGGAGTTGTCTACAATGAGCAGTTCTTC. Translated: CATSKRPERLAGVVYNEQFF.

The chain recombines TRBV9 with TRBJ2-6; D possibly corresponds to TRBD2 (5 bases). Trimming removed 0 bases from V and 0 bases from J, with 13 bases in between. The germline gives CDR1 SGDLS, CDR2 YYNGEE. This CDR3 is built from 18 residues. CDR3 bases: TGTGCCAGCAGCGTAGCTCTAGCTTCGTCCTCTGGGGCCAACGTCCTGACTTTC. This translates into CASSVALASSSGANVLTF.

About this clone itself: Other DNA sequences in the sample encode the same CDR3. The chain combines TRBV27 with TRBJ1-2; D might be TRBD1 (5 bases). Germline CDR1 and CDR2: MNHEY and SMNVEV (reference sequence). The CDR3 totals 14 residues. V lost 1 base and J 8 bases, leaving 14 bases between the germline ends. The CDR3 region is CASSLLGQGYGYTF. The CDR3 DNA follows: TGTGCCAGCAGTTTATTAGGGCAGGGTTACGGCTACACCTTC.

The chain links TRBV18 to TRBJ2-7; D possibly corresponds to TRBD1 (7 bases). Trimming cost V 9 bases and J 5 bases, with 20 bases left between them. CDR3 length: 14 amino acids. Looked up from germline, CDR1 is KGHSH and CDR2 is LQKENI. The CDR3: CASSTTIRGDEQYF. The CDR3 coding sequence is TGTGCCAGTTCTACCACGATCAGGGGGGACGAGCAGTACTTC.

The chain recombines TRBV3-1 (or the pseudogene TRBV3-2) with TRBJ2-5, with D possibly being TRBD2 (5 bases). The germline V and J ends were trimmed by 5 bases and 2 bases, with 12 bases remaining between them. The CDR3 extends over 14 amino acids. In germline, CDR1 is LGHDT, CDR2 YNNKEL (reference sequence). Here the CDR3 reads CASSLMDFQETQYF. The CDR3 DNA reads TGTGCCAGCAGCTTGATGGACTTTCAAGAGACCCAGTACTTC.

Here the CDR3 reads CASSPGQLQYNYEQYF. The CDR3 bases are TGTGCCAGCAGCCCTGGACAGCTTCAATATAACTACGAGCAGTACTTC. The chain is built from TRBV7-6 and TRBJ2-7; weak D call: TRBD1 (6 bases). CDR3 length: 16 residues. Trimming left V 5 bases short and J 3 bases short, with 20 bases between. The germline V gene encodes CDR1 SGHVS and CDR2 FNYEAQ.

This chain uses TRBV24-1 with TRBJ2-1; D is possibly TRBD2 (5 bases). Germline values: CDR1 KGHDR, CDR2 SFDVKD. Between the trimmed V and J ends, which lost 7 bases and 10 bases, there was a span of 10 bases. This CDR3 comprises 11 residues. The CDR3 nucleotides read TGTGCCACCAGGCATGGACTGGAGCAGTTCTTC. It codes for CATRHGLEQFF.

The chain recombines TRBV25-1 with TRBJ2-3, with D tentatively TRBD1 (5 bases). The CDR3 spans 16 residues. Trimming took 0 bases from V and 5 from J, leaving 15 bases between them. Per the germline V gene, CDR1 is MGHDK and CDR2 is SYGVNS. Here the CDR3 reads CASSEYPWQGLDTQYF. CDR3 DNA: TGTGCCAGCAGTGAATACCCGTGGCAGGGCCTAGATACGCAGTATTTT.

J is TRBJ2-6 and V is TRBV11-1, with TRBD1 identical over 7 bases. There are 16 residues in the CDR3. V shed 5 bases and J 0 bases; nucleotides not matched to a gene: 4. The V gene's germline CDR1 is SGHAT and CDR2 FQDESV (reference sequence). The CDR3 loop reads CASSPRQGSGANVLTF. Written as DNA, the CDR3 is TGTGCCAGCAGCCCTCGACAGGGCTCTGGGGCCAACGTCCTGACTTTC. Variable domain in full (rest from reference TRBV11-1 and TRBJ2-6): EAEVAQSPRYKITEKSQAVAFWCDPISGHATLYWYRQILGQGPELLVQFQDESVVDDSQLPKDRFSAERLKGVDSTLKIQPAELGDSAMYLCASSPRQGSGANVLTFGAGSRLTVL.

The chain couples TRBV3-1 (or the pseudogene TRBV3-2) to TRBJ1-2; D might be TRBD1 (6 bases). CDR1 and CDR2 (germline): LGHDT, YNNKEL (reference sequence). There are 14 residues in the CDR3. With 4 bases removed from V and 8 bases from J, the gap between germline ends came to 17 bases. CDR3 in DNA: TGTGCCAGCAGCCCCCTGTCCGGTAGGGGGGGCTACACCTTC. This gives the protein CASSPLSGRGGYTF.

This chain joins TRBV7-9 and TRBJ2-7; 8 bases fit TRBD2. The CDR3 has 16 residues. Trimming at V came to 1 base and at J to 4 bases, leaving 9 bases not matched to a gene. Per the germline V gene, CDR1 is SEHNR and CDR2 is FQNEAQ (reference sequence). For the CDR3, the DNA is TGTGCCAGCAGCTTAGTCTCCGGGGGGGAAGGTTACGAGCAGTACTTC. Protein sequence: CASSLVSGGEGYEQYF.

The genes are TRBV29-1 and TRBJ1-2; maybe TRBD1 (6 bases). The CDR3 loop spans 14 amino acids. V was clipped by 6 bases and J by 1 base, with 15 bases between them. Germline V gives CDR1 SQVTM, CDR2 ANQGSEA. This CDR3 reads CSVASGAVNYGYTF. The CDR3, as DNA: TGCAGCGTGGCCTCAGGGGCGGTTAACTATGGCTACACCTTC.

The chain is built from TRBV28 and TRBJ1-5; 9 nucleotides match TRBD1. Losses at the gene ends were 5 bases for V and 2 bases for J; bases not matched to a gene: 1. This CDR3 has 14 residues. CDR1 is MDHEN and CDR2 is SYDVKM in the germline V gene. The CDR3 DNA sequence: TGTGCCAGCAGTCGGGACAGGGGCAATCAGCCCCAGCATTTT. It codes for CASSRDRGNQPQHF.

The chain couples TRBV2 to TRBJ1-1, with TRBD1 identical over 8 bases. Germline-derived CDR1 and CDR2 are SNHLY and FYNNEI. The CDR3 runs 16 residues. Unmatched junction bases numbered 7, after V lost 0 bases and J lost 4 bases. The CDR3: CASSEAPQGDGTEAFF. CDR3 sequence (DNA): TGTGCCAGCAGTGAAGCGCCACAGGGGGACGGCACTGAAGCTTTCTTT.

The chain is built from TRBV30 and TRBJ2-7; TRBD1 might be the D (5 bases). V gave up 8 bases and J gave up 5 bases, with 13 bases separating them. Germline-derived CDR1 and CDR2 are GTSNPN and SVGIG (reference sequence). The CDR3 is 11 residues long. CDR3 nucleotide sequence: TGTGCCGGAAGTCAGGGCAACGAGCAGTACTTC. Protein: CAGSQGNEQYF.

The rearrangement joins TRBV28 to TRBJ1-1, with D perhaps matching TRBD1 (5 bases). CDR3 length equals 18 residues. CDR1 and CDR2 from the germline V gene are MDHEN and SYDVKM. V was cut by 3 bases and J by 3 bases, with 23 bases left in between. As DNA, the CDR3 is TGTGCCAGCAGTTTCCCGTTGCGGGAGGGACGTGGGGACACTGAAGCTTTCTTT. It translates to CASSFPLREGRGDTEAFF.

The chain is built from TRBV28 and TRBJ2-3, with 9 bases identical to TRBD2. With 6 bases clipped from V and 2 bases from J, the junction kept 3 bases outside the gene matches. The CDR3 has 14 residues. The V gene's germline CDR1 is MDHEN and CDR2 SYDVKM. The chain's CDR3 is CASRTSGPTDTQYF. The CDR3, as DNA: TGTGCCAGCAGGACTAGCGGTCCCACAGATACGCAGTATTTT.

This clone has only a few counts. The chain has TRBV5-1 and TRBJ1-3; 7 bases align to TRBD1. J gave up 0 bases and V 5 bases, and 5 bases lay outside the gene matches. The CDR3 spans 15 residues. CDR1 and CDR2 from the germline V gene are SGHRS and YFSETQ. CDR3 loop: CASRPGQASGNTIYF. The CDR3 nucleotides read TGCGCCAGCAGACCAGGACAGGCCTCTGGAAACACCATATATTTT.

This chain uses TRBV2 with TRBJ1-5; D possibly corresponds to TRBD1 (6 bases). There are 14 residues in the CDR3. V gave up 6 bases and J gave up 2 bases, with 11 bases separating them. CDR1 and CDR2 (germline): SNHLY, FYNNEI. In DNA form, the CDR3 reads TGTGCCAGCAGCGCTAGACAGGGCAATCAGCCCCAGCATTTT. Residues: CASSARQGNQPQHF.

The V gene is TRBV2, the J gene TRBJ1-2; 7 bases agree with TRBD1. J lost 4 bases, V lost 3 bases, and 2 bases had no gene match. The germline V gene has CDR1 SNHLY and CDR2 FYNNEI. The CDR3 is 13 amino acids. The CDR3: CASSETGTYGYTF. CDR3 bases: TGTGCCAGCAGTGAGACAGGGACCTATGGCTACACCTTC. Full variable domain (missing parts from reference TRBV2 and TRBJ1-2): EPEVTQTPSHQVTQMGQEVILRCVPISNHLYFYWYRQILGQKVEFLVSFYNNEISEKSEIFDDQFSVERPDGSNFTLKIRSTKLEDSAMYFCASSETGTYGYTFGSGTRLTVV.

The V gene is TRBV27, the J gene TRBJ2-3; TRBD2 matches at 12 bases. With V trimmed by 5 bases and J by 6 bases, 6 bases remained unmatched. The germline gives CDR1 MNHEY, CDR2 SMNVEV (reference sequence). The CDR3 sequence is 15 residues long. The CDR3 DNA reads TGTGCCAGCAGTCCCCGACTAGCGGGGGCCGATACGCAGTATTTT. Translation: CASSPRLAGADTQYF.

On this clone: Other DNA sequences in the same sample also yield this CDR3. The V call is TRBV19, the J call TRBJ1-2; 7 nucleotides match TRBD1. Germline CDR1 LNHDA, CDR2 SQIVND (reference sequence). V lost 3 bases to trimming and J lost 4 bases; unmatched junction nucleotides: 5. The CDR3 extends over 14 amino acids. This CDR3 is CASSIAAGGYGYTF. The CDR3 nucleotides are TGTGCCAGTAGTATCGCGGCAGGGGGCTATGGCTACACCTTC.

The chain has TRBV5-1 and TRBJ1-3; D ambiguous. V was shortened by 0 bases and J by 2 bases, with 6 bases between the two germline ends. Germline V gives CDR1 SGHRS, CDR2 YFSETQ. This CDR3 contains 14 residues. The CDR3 is CASSLGGTGNTIYF. CDR3 DNA: TGCGCCAGCAGCTTGGGAGGGACTGGAAACACCATATATTTT.

The chain carries TRBV6-2 or TRBV6-3 and TRBJ2-1; the D is unclear. Per germline, CDR1 MNHEY and CDR2 SVGEGT. V lost 4 bases, J lost 7 bases, and 5 bases lay in between. The CDR3 loop spans 11 amino acids. The CDR3 DNA reads as TGTGCCAGCAGTTTTACTAATGAGCAGTTCTTC. Amino acid sequence: CASSFTNEQFF.

The V and J genes are TRBV15 and TRBJ1-2; D is unclear. Germline lookup yields CDR1 LNHNV and CDR2 YYDKDF (reference sequence). The CDR3 consists of 13 residues. Trimming cost V 1 base and J 10 bases, with 13 bases left between them. DNA of the CDR3: TGTGCCACCAGCAGAGTGACGAATCAGGACTACACCTTC. Its protein is CATSRVTNQDYTF.

This clone is a singleton in its sample. The chain joins TRBV12-3 or TRBV12-4 to TRBJ1-1, with 8 positions matching TRBD1. The CDR3 is 13 amino acids. Trimming at V came to 7 bases and at J to 6 bases, leaving 7 bases not matched to a gene. This CDR3 reads CASTIEQGAEAFF. Here the CDR3 DNA reads TGTGCCAGCACCATCGAACAGGGGGCTGAAGCTTTCTTT.

The CDR3 protein is CASSIPGGRTEAFF. In DNA form, the CDR3 reads TGTGCCAGTAGTATACCAGGGGGCCGCACTGAAGCTTTCTTT. The rearrangement joins TRBV19 to TRBJ1-1; 8 bases map to TRBD1. Germline V lookup: CDR1 LNHDA, CDR2 SQIVND (reference sequence). V dropped 2 bases and J dropped 4; count of bases not matched to a gene: 3. There are 14 residues in the CDR3.

V gene TRBV5-1 combines with J gene TRBJ2-3; 8 bases match TRBD2. This CDR3 comprises 19 residues. Looked up from germline, CDR1 is SGHRS and CDR2 is YFSETQ. V lost 2 bases, J lost 5 bases, and 19 bases stayed unmatched. The CDR3 nucleotides are TGCGCCAGCAGCTTAATTGGGGGCGGGGGGCCCCGAGGTGGAGATACGCAGTATTTT. Translation gives CASSLIGGGGPRGGDTQYF. The whole variable domain, remainder taken from reference TRBV5-1 and TRBJ2-3, is KAGVTQTPRYLIKTRGQQVTLSCSPISGHRSVSWYQQTPGQGLQFLFEYFSETQRNKGNFPGRFSGRQFSNSRSEMNVSTLELGDSALYLCASSLIGGGGPRGGDTQYFGPGTRLTVL.

The V gene is TRBV6-5, the J gene TRBJ2-1; maybe TRBD2 (5 bases). This CDR3 has 13 residues. Per germline, CDR1 MNHEY and CDR2 SVGAGI. V gave up 8 bases and J gave up 9 bases, with 17 bases separating them. The CDR3 reads CASAPGWRSEQFF. In DNA, the CDR3 is TGTGCCAGCGCCCCGGGGTGGCGCAGTGAGCAGTTCTTC.